One and the same sample provided the 30 T cell receptor beta chains below, sequenced in a study of cytotoxic CD8 clonotypes in ibrutinib-treated CLL. The assay was immunoSEQ multiplex PCR, and TCRdb's table has in-frame clones only and misses some. The data contain about 140,000 clones, 80% of them singletons. Sequenced here: PBMCs, sampled after 36 months of ibrutinib treatment. The receptors shown here come from a human donor with chronic lymphocytic leukemia.

V usage is TRBV6-7 and J usage is TRBJ2-3; 13 nucleotides line up with TRBD2. TRBV6-7 is recorded as an ORF, its role being uncertain. The CDR3 runs 17 residues. The trim removed 5 bases at V and 2 bases at J, leaving 7 bases unmatched. The CDR3 reads CASSHLGTSGTTDTQYF. The CDR3 bases are TGTGCCAGCAGTCACCTGGGGACTAGCGGGACCACAGATACGCAGTATTTT.

This chain connects TRBV9 to TRBJ1-2, with a tentative D call TRBD1 (5 bases). Trimming took off 0 bases at V and 3 bases at J, with 9 bases between the two ends. In germline, CDR1 is SGDLS, CDR2 YYNGEE. This CDR3 is built from 14 residues. CDR3 protein: CASSVETGDYGYTF. The DNA of the CDR3 is TGTGCCAGCAGCGTAGAGACGGGGGACTATGGCTACACCTTC.

The J gene is TRBJ2-3, the V gene TRBV27, with a possible D match to TRBD1 (6 bases). The CDR3 contains 18 residues. Per the germline V gene, CDR1 is MNHEY and CDR2 is SMNVEV (reference sequence). V lost 4 bases to trimming and J lost 0 bases, with 20 bases between them. This CDR3 reads CASSSRGRGTRSTDTQYF. CDR3 in DNA: TGTGCCAGCAGTTCAAGGGGGAGAGGAACTAGAAGCACAGATACGCAGTATTTT.

The chain combines TRBV2 with TRBJ2-3, with a tentative D call TRBD2 (7 bases). From germline, CDR1 is SNHLY and CDR2 FYNNEI. V gave up 4 bases and J gave up 2 bases, with 16 bases separating them. This CDR3 is 16 amino acids long. The DNA of the CDR3 is TGTGCCAGCAGTGGGTTTGGGGGGGCTGACACAGATACGCAGTATTTT. It specifies CASSGFGGADTDTQYF.

In this sample, this clone turned up once. This chain links TRBV6-5 with TRBJ1-5; D is possibly TRBD1 (5 bases). CDR1 is MNHEY, CDR2 SVGAGI, per germline. The CDR3 has 14 amino acids. Trimming cost V 4 bases and J 11 bases, with 18 bases left between them. The CDR3 loop reads CASSLGRIATAQHF. The DNA of the CDR3 is TGTGCCAGCAGTTTGGGACGGATAGCAACGGCCCAGCATTTT.

This clone was recorded a few times. Other DNA sequences in this sample translate to the same CDR3. The rearrangement links TRBV30 to TRBJ2-2; unclear D gene. Trimming cost V 3 bases and J 4 bases, with 6 bases left between them. The CDR3 contains 12 residues. In germline, CDR1 is GTSNPN, CDR2 SVGIG (reference sequence). DNA of the CDR3: TGTGCCTGGAGGCACCTCACCGGGGAGCTGTTTTTT. Translating it yields CAWRHLTGELFF.

The chain is built from TRBV5-1 and TRBJ2-5; D perhaps matches TRBD2 (6 bases). Trimming removed 0 bases from V and 2 bases from J, with 11 bases in between. Germline CDR1 and CDR2: SGHRS and YFSETQ. The CDR3 contains 15 residues. The CDR3 protein is CASSLAGRGQETQYF. In DNA, the CDR3 is TGCGCCAGCAGCTTGGCAGGGCGGGGACAAGAGACCCAGTACTTC.

The genes are TRBV10-2 and TRBJ2-7; 7 bases match TRBD1. The CDR3 runs to 13 residues. The ends lost 5 bases at V and 2 bases at J; junction bases unmatched: 3. Germline V CDR1 and CDR2: WSHSY, SAAADI. CDR3: CASSWDSPYEQYF. The CDR3 bases are TGCGCCAGCAGTTGGGACAGTCCCTACGAGCAGTACTTC.

The J gene is TRBJ1-5, the V gene TRBV19; D is unclear. From germline, CDR1 is LNHDA and CDR2 SQIVND (reference sequence). The CDR3 totals 17 residues. With 8 bases removed from V and 6 bases from J, the gap between germline ends came to 26 bases. CDR3 residues: CASSKLGGTYVGQPQHF. CDR3 bases: TGTGCCAGTTCTAAGTTGGGTGGCACCTATGTAGGTCAGCCCCAGCATTTT.

The rearrangement joins TRBV5-1 to TRBJ2-2; D possibly corresponds to TRBD1 (6 bases). The CDR3 sequence is 16 residues long. The V and J ends lost 4 bases and 1 base respectively, with 14 bases between them. Germline V lookup: CDR1 SGHRS, CDR2 YFSETQ. The CDR3 loop is CASSQPRDKNTGELFF. In DNA form, the CDR3 reads TGCGCCAGCAGCCAACCCCGGGACAAGAACACCGGGGAGCTGTTTTTT. The full variable domain, its missing parts supplied by reference TRBV5-1 and TRBJ2-2, is KAGVTQTPRYLIKTRGQQVTLSCSPISGHRSVSWYQQTPGQGLQFLFEYFSETQRNKGNFPGRFSGRQFSNSRSEMNVSTLELGDSALYLCASSQPRDKNTGELFFGEGSRLTVL.

The gene calls are TRBV11-2 and TRBJ2-5; the match to TRBD2 covers 15 bases. This CDR3 has 17 amino acids. The V segment lost 5 bases and the J segment 5 bases; nucleotides outside the gene matches: 9. CDR1 is SGHAT and CDR2 is FQNNGV in the germline V gene. CDR3 sequence reads: CASSHGGLAGGRETQYF. The CDR3 nucleotides read TGTGCCAGCAGCCATGGCGGACTAGCGGGAGGGCGTGAGACCCAGTACTTC.

The rearrangement links TRBV18 to TRBJ1-3, with 7 bases lining up with TRBD1. Trimming removed 5 bases from V and 2 bases from J; junction bases left unmatched: 6. Germline V gene lookup returns CDR1 KGHSH and CDR2 LQKENI. The CDR3 has 15 amino acids. CDR3 protein: CASSESGTAGNTIYF. CDR3 in DNA: TGTGCCAGCTCAGAATCCGGGACAGCTGGAAACACCATATATTTT.

This chain joins TRBV27 and TRBJ1-2; D remains ambiguous. Trimming removed 2 bases from V and 8 bases from J, with 12 bases in between. Germline V gene lookup returns CDR1 MNHEY and CDR2 SMNVEV (reference sequence). The CDR3 runs to 13 residues. The CDR3 spells CASSLGGFHGYTF. The CDR3, as DNA: TGTGCCAGCAGTTTAGGCGGGTTTCACGGCTACACCTTC.

The J gene is TRBJ2-7, the V gene TRBV28; 11 positions agree with TRBD1. J lost 5 bases, V lost 7 bases, and 19 bases had no gene match. The CDR3 is 18 amino acids. Germline values: CDR1 MDHEN, CDR2 SYDVKM. The CDR3: CASTQWQLRDRGNNEQYF. CDR3 nucleotide sequence: TGTGCCAGCACCCAATGGCAGTTACGGGACAGGGGGAACAACGAGCAGTACTTC.

The V call is TRBV18, the J call TRBJ1-1, with D perhaps TRBD1 (5 bases). The CDR3 has 13 amino acids. Trimming took 5 bases from V and 4 from J, leaving 11 bases between them. Germline assignment: CDR1 KGHSH and CDR2 LQKENI. CDR3 protein: CASSTWGGTEAFF. For the CDR3, the DNA is TGTGCCAGCTCAACCTGGGGGGGCACTGAAGCTTTCTTT.

The V call is TRBV11-2, the J call TRBJ2-7; D remains unclear. The CDR3 covers 13 residues. V lost 6 bases, J lost 1 base, and 10 bases lay in between. Germline V gene lookup returns CDR1 SGHAT and CDR2 FQNNGV. The CDR3 DNA is TGTGCCAGCAGTCCCAGCCCTTCCTACGAGCAGTACTTC. Translation: CASSPSPSYEQYF.

This clone occurred a few times. The V and J genes are TRBV6-5 and TRBJ2-1; 8 nucleotides align to TRBD2. This CDR3 spans 16 amino acids. V shed 2 bases, J shed 5 bases, and the junction held 8 bases outside the gene matches. Looked up from germline, CDR1 is MNHEY and CDR2 is SVGAGI. The CDR3 nucleotides are TGTGCCAGCAGTTACGGTGGTAGCGGGAAACACAATGAGCAGTTCTTC. It is translated as CASSYGGSGKHNEQFF.

V and J are TRBV10-3 and TRBJ1-1; TRBD1 matches at 7 bases. The CDR3 sequence is 14 residues long. The junction had 9 bases not matched to a gene; V was cut back by 6 bases and J by 5 bases. Germline V gene lookup returns CDR1 ENHRY and CDR2 SYGVKD. The CDR3 DNA is TGTGCCATCAGGGCCGGGACAGATGTGACTGAAGCTTTCTTT. Amino acids: CAIRAGTDVTEAFF.

The chain links TRBV28 to TRBJ1-2; D is possibly TRBD1 (5 bases). Per the germline V gene, CDR1 is MDHEN and CDR2 is SYDVKM. The CDR3 has 14 amino acids. Trimming pared 8 bases from V and 1 base from J, leaving 14 bases between. As DNA, the CDR3 is TGTGCCAGCCATCCACTAGGGGTTAACTATGGCTACACCTTC. Translated: CASHPLGVNYGYTF.

The rearrangement links TRBV5-6 to TRBJ2-5; 12 positions agree with TRBD2. Trimming at V came to 2 bases and at J to 5 bases, leaving 10 bases not matched to a gene. From germline, CDR1 is SGHDT and CDR2 YYEEEE. The CDR3 totals 17 residues. The CDR3 DNA sequence: TGTGCCAGCAGCTTAGTTCTAGCGGGGGGGCCGCAGGAGACCCAGTACTTC. The encoded protein is CASSLVLAGGPQETQYF.

V gene TRBV7-9 combines with J gene TRBJ2-5; TRBD1 agrees at 9 bases. J was trimmed by 6 bases and V by 5 bases; bases with no gene match: 10. The germline gives CDR1 SEHNR, CDR2 FQNEAQ (reference sequence). CDR3 length: 15 amino acids. CDR3 region: CASSPPPGQGKTQYF. The CDR3 nucleotides are TGTGCCAGCAGCCCACCGCCGGGACAGGGAAAGACCCAGTACTTC.

Here the CDR3 reads CASSLAFQGAGVNTEAFF. Written as DNA, the CDR3 is TGTGCCAGCAGCTTGGCGTTCCAGGGGGCGGGGGTGAACACTGAAGCTTTCTTT. V usage is TRBV5-4 and J usage is TRBJ1-1; 8 bases agree with TRBD1. Germline V gives CDR1 SGHNT, CDR2 YYREEE (reference sequence). The CDR3 loop spans 18 amino acids. Trimming at V came to 0 bases and at J to 0 bases, leaving 10 bases not matched to a gene.

This rearrangement joins TRBV7-8 to TRBJ1-3; TRBD1 is a possible D gene (6 bases). Trimming shortened V by 7 bases and J by 0 bases, and 22 bases separated the two germline ends. The CDR3 runs to 18 residues. Per germline, CDR1 SGHVS and CDR2 FQNEAQ. CDR3 loop: CASTNGRGGSGSGNTIYF. The CDR3 bases are TGTGCCAGCACCAATGGACGGGGGGGCAGCGGCTCTGGAAACACCATATATTTT. Full variable domain (remainder filled in from reference TRBV7-8 and TRBJ1-3): GAGVSQSPRYKVAKRGQDVALRCDPISGHVSLFWYQQALGQGPEFLTYFQNEAQLDKSGLPSDRFFAERPEGSVSTLKIQRTQQEDSAVYLCASTNGRGGSGSGNTIYFGEGSWLTVV.

V is TRBV5-1 and J is TRBJ2-1, with TRBD1 identical over 11 bases. The V gene's germline CDR1 is SGHRS and CDR2 YFSETQ. V lost 2 bases and J lost 7; bases outside the gene matches: 5. CDR3 size: 15 residues. CDR3 nucleotide sequence: TGCGCCAGCAGCTTTGGACAGGGGGCGGCGAATGAGCAGTTCTTC. Protein sequence: CASSFGQGAANEQFF.

With regard to this clone: The identical CDR3 is also encoded by other nucleotide sequences in the sample. V and J are TRBV5-1 and TRBJ2-2; D call uncertain. The CDR3 runs 15 residues. V was clipped by 0 bases and J by 0 bases, with 6 bases between them. The germline V gene encodes CDR1 SGHRS and CDR2 YFSETQ. The CDR3, as DNA: TGCGCCAGCAGCTTGGGGACGGCGAACACCGGGGAGCTGTTTTTT. Protein: CASSLGTANTGELFF. Looking up the rest from reference TRBV5-1 and TRBJ2-2 gives the full variable domain: KAGVTQTPRYLIKTRGQQVTLSCSPISGHRSVSWYQQTPGQGLQFLFEYFSETQRNKGNFPGRFSGRQFSNSRSEMNVSTLELGDSALYLCASSLGTANTGELFFGEGSRLTVL.

The genes are TRBV5-5 and TRBJ1-2, with D tentatively TRBD1 (5 bases). This CDR3 has 13 amino acids. The germline V gene encodes CDR1 SGHKS and CDR2 YYEKEE (reference sequence). Trimming left V 2 bases short and J 2 bases short, with 7 bases between. The CDR3 DNA reads TGTGCCAGCAGCTTCTGGGGCAACTATGGCTACACCTTC. Amino acids: CASSFWGNYGYTF.

This chain connects TRBV2 to TRBJ1-1, with unresolved D. V lost 4 bases, J lost 1 base, and 13 bases lay in between. The CDR3 sequence is 15 residues long. Looked up from germline, CDR1 is SNHLY and CDR2 is FYNNEI. The CDR3 reads CASSVRGFENTEAFF. The CDR3 bases are TGTGCCAGCAGTGTCCGAGGGTTTGAGAACACTGAAGCTTTCTTT.

The chain recombines TRBV9 with TRBJ1-1; D gene ambiguous. Trimming removed 1 base from V and 6 bases from J, with 13 bases in between. Germline values: CDR1 SGDLS, CDR2 YYNGEE. CDR3 length: 14 amino acids. CDR3 amino acids: CASSVIASRAEAFF. The DNA of the CDR3 is TGTGCCAGCAGCGTAATCGCCAGTAGGGCTGAAGCTTTCTTT.

The J gene is TRBJ1-3, the V gene TRBV19, with no clear D. CDR3 length equals 13 residues. Germline CDR1 is LNHDA and CDR2 is SQIVND (reference sequence). V shed 9 bases and J shed 0 bases, with 9 bases lying between them. The CDR3: CASPDFSGNTIYF. In DNA, the CDR3 is TGTGCCAGCCCCGATTTCTCTGGAAACACCATATATTTT.

This chain links TRBV7-9 with TRBJ2-2; D not resolved. The germline V gene encodes CDR1 SEHNR and CDR2 FQNEAQ (reference sequence). Deletions cut 5 bases from V and 4 bases from J, with 17 bases between. CDR3 length: 16 residues. The CDR3 loop is CASSPPGAWVTGELFF. The CDR3 coding sequence is TGTGCCAGCAGCCCCCCGGGCGCCTGGGTCACCGGGGAGCTGTTTTTT.